This T cell receptor (beta chain) emerged from a study of cytomegalovirus exposure and HLA in healthy donors. Study-level points and caveats: The study labeled 164 TCR beta chains cytomegalovirus-associated. As a later analysis revealed, most CMV-associated TCR beta chains appeared HLA-restricted. Later, TCR association rates were found to vary by HLA locus, highest for DRB1 and lowest for HLA-C.

The junction had 4 bases not matched to a gene; V was cut back by 2 bases and J by 8 bases. This CDR3 region has 15 residues. Per the germline V gene, CDR1 is SGHTA and CDR2 is FQGNSA. On this clone itself: Its cognate antigen is unknown.

PCR amplification relied on 60 Vbeta primers (plus 13 Jbeta primers). Produced via immunoSEQ multiplex PCR; TCRdb's table is partial and in-frame only. The table records 150,000 to 200,000 clones, 75% to 90% of them present only once. The chain joins TRBV7-2 to TRBJ2-1, with 12 positions matching TRBD1. Sequencing input: PBMCs. The receptor was isolated from a boy younger than 18 in good health and CMV-seronegative. The DNA of the CDR3 is TGTGCCAGCAGCTTAATGGGACAGGGGGCTGATGAGCAGTTCTTC. The encoded protein is CASSLMGQGADEQFF.